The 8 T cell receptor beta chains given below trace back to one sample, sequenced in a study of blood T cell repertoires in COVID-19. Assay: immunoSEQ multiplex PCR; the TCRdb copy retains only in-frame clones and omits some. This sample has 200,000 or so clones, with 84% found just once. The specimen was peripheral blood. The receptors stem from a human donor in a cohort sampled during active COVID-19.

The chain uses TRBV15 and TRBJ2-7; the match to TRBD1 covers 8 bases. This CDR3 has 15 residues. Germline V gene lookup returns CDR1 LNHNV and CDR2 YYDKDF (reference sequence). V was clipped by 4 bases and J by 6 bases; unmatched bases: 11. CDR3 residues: CATSTGQGRRGEQYF. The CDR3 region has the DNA TGTGCCACCAGCACCGGACAGGGCAGGAGGGGCGAGCAGTACTTC.

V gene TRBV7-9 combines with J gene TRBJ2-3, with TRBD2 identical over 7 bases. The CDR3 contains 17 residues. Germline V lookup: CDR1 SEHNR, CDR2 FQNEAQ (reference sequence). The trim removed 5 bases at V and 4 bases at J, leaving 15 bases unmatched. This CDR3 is CASSPSLGLAASDTQYF. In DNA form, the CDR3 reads TGTGCCAGCAGCCCAAGTCTGGGGCTAGCGGCCTCAGATACGCAGTATTTT.

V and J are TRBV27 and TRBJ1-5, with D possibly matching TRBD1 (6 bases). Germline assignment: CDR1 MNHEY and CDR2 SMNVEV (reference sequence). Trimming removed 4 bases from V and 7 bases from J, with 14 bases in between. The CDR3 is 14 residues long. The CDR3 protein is CASSWGGPGQPQHF. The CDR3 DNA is TGTGCCAGCAGTTGGGGGGGGCCGGGACAGCCCCAGCATTTT.

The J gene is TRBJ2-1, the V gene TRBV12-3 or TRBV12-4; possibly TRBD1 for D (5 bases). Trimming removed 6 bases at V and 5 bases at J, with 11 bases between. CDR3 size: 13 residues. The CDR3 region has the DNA TGTGCCAGCAGCGCGGACACTCACAATGAGCAGTTCTTC. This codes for CASSADTHNEQFF.

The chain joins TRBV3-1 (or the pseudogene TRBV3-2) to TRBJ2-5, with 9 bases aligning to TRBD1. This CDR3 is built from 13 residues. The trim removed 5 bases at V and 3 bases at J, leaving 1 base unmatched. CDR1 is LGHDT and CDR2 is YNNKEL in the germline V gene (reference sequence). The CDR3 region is CASSRDREETQYF. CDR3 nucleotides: TGTGCCAGCAGCAGGGACAGGGAAGAGACCCAGTACTTC.

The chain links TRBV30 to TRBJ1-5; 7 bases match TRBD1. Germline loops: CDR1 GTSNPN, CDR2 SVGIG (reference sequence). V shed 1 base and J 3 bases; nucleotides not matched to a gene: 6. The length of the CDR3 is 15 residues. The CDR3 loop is CAWSEGAIANQPQHF. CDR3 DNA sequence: TGTGCCTGGAGTGAGGGGGCGATTGCCAATCAGCCCCAGCATTTT.

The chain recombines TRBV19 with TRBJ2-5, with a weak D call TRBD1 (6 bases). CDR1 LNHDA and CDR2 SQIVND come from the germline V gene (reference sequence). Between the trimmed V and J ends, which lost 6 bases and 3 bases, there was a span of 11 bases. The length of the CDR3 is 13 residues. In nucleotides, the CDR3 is TGTGCCAGTAGATGGGACACCGAAGAGACCCAGTACTTC. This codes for CASRWDTEETQYF. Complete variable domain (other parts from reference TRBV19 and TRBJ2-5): DGGITQSPKYLFRKEGQNVTLSCEQNLNHDAMYWYRQDPGQGLRLIYYSQIVNDFQKGDIAEGYSVSREKKESFPLTVTSAQKNPTAFYLCASRWDTEETQYFGPGTRLLVL.

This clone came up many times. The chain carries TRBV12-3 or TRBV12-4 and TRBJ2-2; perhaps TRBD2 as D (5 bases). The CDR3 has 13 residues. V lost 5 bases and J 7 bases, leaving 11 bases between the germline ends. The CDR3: CASSAGGLGELFF. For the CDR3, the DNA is TGTGCCAGCAGTGCGGGTGGACTCGGGGAGCTGTTTTTT.